This T cell receptor beta chain appears in the sequencing data of a study of shared clonotypes between healthy human individuals. Data came from immunoSEQ multiplex PCR; TCRdb stores just in-frame clones and leaves some out. The sample has about 1.5 million clones, approximately 98% seen once. The specimen sequenced was naive CD4+ T cells sorted from blood. Noted subset: CD45RA+ positively selected. This TCR came from a man aged 25 to 40 in good health.

Written as DNA, the CDR3 is TGTGCCAGTAGTCCCTCAGGACTAGAATCAAATGAGCAGTTCTTC. It yields the protein CASSPSGLESNEQFF. The gene calls are TRBV19 and TRBJ2-1, with TRBD2 matching over 7 bases. This CDR3 region has 15 residues. The V segment lost 5 bases and the J segment 7 bases; nucleotides outside the gene matches: 11. Germline CDR1 is LNHDA and CDR2 is SQIVND (reference sequence).